This entry concerns a single T cell receptor (beta chain). Its antigen remains unidentified. The CDR3 spans 17 residues. CDR1 SQVTM and CDR2 ANQGSEA come from the germline V gene. With 4 bases removed from V and 0 bases from J, the gap between germline ends came to 19 bases. The entry originates in a study of CD8 T cells in Susac syndrome. Broader study findings: Clonal expansion of CD8+ cells in Susac peaked in TEMRA cells (and in active patients). A handful of Susac-specific public clones appeared in CD8+ TEMRA repertoires, and fewer than 20 in total CD8+ repertoires.

RNA amounts of roughly 0.45 to 1 ug underwent reverse transcription with random hexamers. An immunoSEQ multiplex PCR amplified TCR beta CDR3 over 54 Vbeta and 13 Jbeta. TCRdb used MiXCR to reprocess the immunoSEQ multiplex PCR reads, holding one entry per CDR3 protein. The sample includes some 200,000 distinct CDR3 sequences, around 93% seen only once; the top ten take around 0.16%. Sequencing was done on a sample of CD8+ T cells from PBMCs. The chain links TRBV29-1 to TRBJ2-1, with D perhaps being TRBD1 or TRBD2 (6 bases each). The TCR comes from a human donor with Susac syndrome. CDR3 residues: CSVVSGARIISYNEQFF. CDR3 bases: TGCAGCGTTGTTTCGGGGGCCAGAATAATCTCCTACAATGAGCAGTTCTTC.